This TCR beta chain was identified during a study of OX40 agonist ivuxolimab in advanced cancers. Study at large: Patient treatment consisted of intravenous ivuxolimab administration every 2 weeks at 0.01 to 10 mg/kg.

TCRdb's table, derived via immunoSEQ multiplex PCR, lists solely in-frame clones and lacks some. The sample has tens of thousands of clones; more than 80% are singletons. Study-wide results and caveats: Near-lowest levels of clonal expansion characterized partial responders at 0.1-3.0 mg/kg.

Patients were ineligible given autoimmune disease history or systemic immunosuppression. This CDR3 comprises 15 residues. Germline V gene sequence: CDR1 SGHRS, CDR2 YFSETQ. V lost 4 bases to trimming and J lost 4 bases; unmatched junction nucleotides: 4. As concerns this clone: Antigen unknown.

Specimen: CD4+ or CD8+ T cells sorted from blood, collected in a trial of the OX40 agonist ivuxolimab. The chain carries TRBV5-1 and TRBJ2-3; TRBD1 matches 12 bases. This sequence was found in an adult with an advanced solid tumor such as melanoma, head and neck, liver or kidney cancer. CDR3 bases: TGCGCCAGCAGCCCTGGGACAGGGGGCGCAGATACGCAGTATTTT. It codes for CASSPGTGGADTQYF. Filled out from reference TRBV5-1 and TRBJ2-3, the complete variable domain reads KAGVTQTPRYLIKTRGQQVTLSCSPISGHRSVSWYQQTPGQGLQFLFEYFSETQRNKGNFPGRFSGRQFSNSRSEMNVSTLELGDSALYLCASSPGTGGADTQYFGPGTRLTVL.